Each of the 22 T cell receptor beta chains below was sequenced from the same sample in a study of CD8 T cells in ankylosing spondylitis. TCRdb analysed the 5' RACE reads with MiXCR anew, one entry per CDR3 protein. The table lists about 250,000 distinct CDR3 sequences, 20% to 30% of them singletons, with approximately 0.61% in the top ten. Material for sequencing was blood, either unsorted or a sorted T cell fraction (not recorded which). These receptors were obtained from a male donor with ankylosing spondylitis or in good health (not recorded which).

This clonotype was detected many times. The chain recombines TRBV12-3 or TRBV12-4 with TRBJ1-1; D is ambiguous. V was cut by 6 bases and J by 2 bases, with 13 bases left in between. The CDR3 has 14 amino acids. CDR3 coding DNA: TGTGCCAGCAGGGAGGGTCCCCTTAACACTGAAGCTTTCTTT. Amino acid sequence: CASREGPLNTEAFF.

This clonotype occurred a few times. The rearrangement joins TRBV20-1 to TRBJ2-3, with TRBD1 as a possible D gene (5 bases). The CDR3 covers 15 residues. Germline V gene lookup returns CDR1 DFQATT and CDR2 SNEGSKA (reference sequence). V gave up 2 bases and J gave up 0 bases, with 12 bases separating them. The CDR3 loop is CSARRQTRSTDTQYF. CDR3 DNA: TGCAGTGCTAGACGACAGACCCGTAGCACAGATACGCAGTATTTT.

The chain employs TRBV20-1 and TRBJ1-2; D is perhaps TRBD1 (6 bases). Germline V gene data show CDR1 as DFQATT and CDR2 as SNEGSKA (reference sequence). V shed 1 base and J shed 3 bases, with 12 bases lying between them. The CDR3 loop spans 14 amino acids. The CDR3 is CSARVLGADYGYTF. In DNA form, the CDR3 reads TGCAGTGCTAGAGTTCTGGGGGCGGACTATGGCTACACCTTC.

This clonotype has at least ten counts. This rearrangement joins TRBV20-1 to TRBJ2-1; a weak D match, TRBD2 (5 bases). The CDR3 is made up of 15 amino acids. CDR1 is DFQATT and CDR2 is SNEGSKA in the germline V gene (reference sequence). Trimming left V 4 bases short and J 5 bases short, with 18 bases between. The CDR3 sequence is CSATVALAGNNEQFF. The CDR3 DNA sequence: TGCAGTGCTACCGTGGCGCTAGCCGGAAACAATGAGCAGTTCTTC.

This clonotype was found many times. CDR3 residues: CSATGDSYEQYF. CDR3 nucleotide sequence: TGCAGTGCTACAGGGGATTCCTACGAGCAGTACTTC. This chain connects TRBV20-1 to TRBJ2-7; D is possibly TRBD1 (6 bases). The germline V and J ends were trimmed by 4 bases and 1 base, with 8 bases remaining between them. Germline assignment: CDR1 DFQATT and CDR2 SNEGSKA (reference sequence). The CDR3 loop spans 12 amino acids.

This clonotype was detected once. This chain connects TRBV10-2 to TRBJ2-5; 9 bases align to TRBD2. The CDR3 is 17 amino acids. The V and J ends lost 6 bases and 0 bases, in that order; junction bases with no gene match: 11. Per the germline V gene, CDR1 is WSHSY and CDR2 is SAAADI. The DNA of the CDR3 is TGCGCCAGCAGCAAAGGGCTAGCGGGGCCGTACCAAGAGACCCAGTACTTC. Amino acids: CASSKGLAGPYQETQYF.

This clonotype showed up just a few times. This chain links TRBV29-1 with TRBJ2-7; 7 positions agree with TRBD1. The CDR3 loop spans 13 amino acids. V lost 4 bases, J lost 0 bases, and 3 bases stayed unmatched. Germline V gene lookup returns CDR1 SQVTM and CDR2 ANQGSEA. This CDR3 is CSVGGQHSYEQYF. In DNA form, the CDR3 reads TGCAGCGTTGGGGGACAGCACTCCTACGAGCAGTACTTC.

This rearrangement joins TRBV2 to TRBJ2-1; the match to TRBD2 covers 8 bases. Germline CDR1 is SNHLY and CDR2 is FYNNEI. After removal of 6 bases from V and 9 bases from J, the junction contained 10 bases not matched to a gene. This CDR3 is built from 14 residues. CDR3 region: CASSVRGGQGEQFF. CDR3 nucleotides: TGTGCCAGCAGCGTACGGGGGGGGCAGGGTGAGCAGTTCTTC.

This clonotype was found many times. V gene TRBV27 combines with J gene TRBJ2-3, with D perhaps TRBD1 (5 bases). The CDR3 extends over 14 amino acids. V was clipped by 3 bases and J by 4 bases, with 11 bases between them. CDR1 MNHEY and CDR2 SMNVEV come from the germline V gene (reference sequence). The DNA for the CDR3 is TGTGCCAGCAGTTTCCGTACAGGCGCAGATACGCAGTATTTT. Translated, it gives CASSFRTGADTQYF.

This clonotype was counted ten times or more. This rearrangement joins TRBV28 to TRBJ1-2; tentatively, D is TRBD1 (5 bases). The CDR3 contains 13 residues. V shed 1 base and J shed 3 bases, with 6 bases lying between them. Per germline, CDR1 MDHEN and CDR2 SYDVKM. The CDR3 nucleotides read TGTGCCAGCAGTTTATCGGGGGACTATGGCTACACCTTC. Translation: CASSLSGDYGYTF.

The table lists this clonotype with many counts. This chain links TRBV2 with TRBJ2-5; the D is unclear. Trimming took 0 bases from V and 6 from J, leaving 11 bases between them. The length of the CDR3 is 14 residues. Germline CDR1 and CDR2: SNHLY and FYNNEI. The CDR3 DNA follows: TGTGCCAGCAGTGAAGCGGTATCGATTAAGACCCAGTACTTC. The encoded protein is CASSEAVSIKTQYF.

The CDR3: CASSVRGDTGELFF. The CDR3 DNA is TGTGCCAGCAGTGTGCGTGGGGACACCGGGGAGCTGTTTTTT. V and J are TRBV2 and TRBJ2-2, with D hard to call. The germline V and J ends were trimmed by 4 bases and 3 bases, with 9 bases remaining between them. The germline V gene has CDR1 SNHLY and CDR2 FYNNEI. This CDR3 has 14 residues.

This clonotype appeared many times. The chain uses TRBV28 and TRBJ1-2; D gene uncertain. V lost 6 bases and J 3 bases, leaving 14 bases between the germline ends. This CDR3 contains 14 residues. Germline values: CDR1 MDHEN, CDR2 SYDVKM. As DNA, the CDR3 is TGTGCCAGCAGCCCGGGAGGCCAGGACTATGGCTACACCTTC. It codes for CASSPGGQDYGYTF.

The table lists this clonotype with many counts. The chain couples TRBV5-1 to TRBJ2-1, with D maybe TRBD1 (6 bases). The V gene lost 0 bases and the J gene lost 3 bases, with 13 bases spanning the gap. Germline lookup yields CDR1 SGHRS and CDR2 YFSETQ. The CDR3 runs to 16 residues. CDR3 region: CASSLDGQSDYNEQFF. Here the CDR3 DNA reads TGCGCCAGCAGCTTGGATGGACAGAGCGACTACAATGAGCAGTTCTTC.

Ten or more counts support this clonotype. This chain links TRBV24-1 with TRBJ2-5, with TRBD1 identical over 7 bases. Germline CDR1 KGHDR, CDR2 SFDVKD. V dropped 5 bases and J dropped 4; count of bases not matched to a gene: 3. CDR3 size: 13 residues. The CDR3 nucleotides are TGTGCCACCAGTGGGACAGGAAGAGAGACCCAGTACTTC. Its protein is CATSGTGRETQYF.

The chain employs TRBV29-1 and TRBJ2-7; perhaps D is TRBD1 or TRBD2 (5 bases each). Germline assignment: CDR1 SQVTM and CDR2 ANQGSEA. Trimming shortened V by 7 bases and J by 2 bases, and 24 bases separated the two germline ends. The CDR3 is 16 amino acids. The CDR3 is CSARGDTGRMTYEQYF. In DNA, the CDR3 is TGCAGCGCCCGGGGAGACACGGGACGTATGACCTACGAGCAGTACTTC.

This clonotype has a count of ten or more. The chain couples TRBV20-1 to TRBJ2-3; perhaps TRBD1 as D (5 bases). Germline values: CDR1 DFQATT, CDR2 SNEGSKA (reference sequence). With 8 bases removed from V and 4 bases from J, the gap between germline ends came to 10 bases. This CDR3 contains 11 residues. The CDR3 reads CSKTAADTQYF. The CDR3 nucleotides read TGCAGTAAGACAGCAGCAGATACGCAGTATTTT.

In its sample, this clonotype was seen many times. Here the CDR3 reads CSVGTGRDTEAFF. CDR3 nucleotide sequence: TGCAGCGTTGGGACTGGCAGAGACACTGAAGCTTTCTTT. This chain connects TRBV29-1 to TRBJ1-1, with unresolved D. The CDR3 is 13 residues long. Germline V lookup: CDR1 SQVTM, CDR2 ANQGSEA. V lost 4 bases, J lost 3 bases, and 12 bases lay in between.

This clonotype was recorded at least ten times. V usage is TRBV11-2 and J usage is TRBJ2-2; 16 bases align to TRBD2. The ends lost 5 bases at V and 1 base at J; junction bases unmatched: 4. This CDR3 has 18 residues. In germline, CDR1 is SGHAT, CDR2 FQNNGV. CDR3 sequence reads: CASSPGTSGGENTGELFF. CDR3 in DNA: TGTGCCAGCAGCCCCGGGACTAGCGGGGGGGAGAACACCGGGGAGCTGTTTTTT.

In nucleotides, the CDR3 is TGCAGTGCTAGAAGACAGGCTTCCCTCTCTGGGGCCAACGTCCTGACTTTC. It codes for CSARRQASLSGANVLTF. The V and J genes are TRBV20-1 and TRBJ2-6; D perhaps matches TRBD1 (6 bases). V was trimmed by 2 bases and J by 0 bases, leaving 14 bases between them. The CDR3 contains 17 residues. Germline lookup yields CDR1 DFQATT and CDR2 SNEGSKA (reference sequence).

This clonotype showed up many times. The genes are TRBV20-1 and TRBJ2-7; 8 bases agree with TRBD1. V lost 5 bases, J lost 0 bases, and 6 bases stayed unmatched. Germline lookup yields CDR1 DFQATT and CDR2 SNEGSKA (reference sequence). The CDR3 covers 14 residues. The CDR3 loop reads CSACRDRTSYEQYF. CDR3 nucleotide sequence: TGCAGTGCTTGCCGGGACAGGACCTCCTACGAGCAGTACTTC.

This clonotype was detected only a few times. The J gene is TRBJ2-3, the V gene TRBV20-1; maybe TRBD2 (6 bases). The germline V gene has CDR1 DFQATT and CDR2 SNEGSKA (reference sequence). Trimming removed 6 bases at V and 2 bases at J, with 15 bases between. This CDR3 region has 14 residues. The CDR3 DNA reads TGCAGTGCAACCGGGCGGGGCGCCACAGATACGCAGTATTTT. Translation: CSATGRGATDTQYF.